This T cell receptor beta chain originates from a study of blood T cell repertoires in COVID-19. How the authors handled the data: Estimates of nucleated cell counts were drawn from the amplification of reference gene primers. Generated by immunoSEQ multiplex PCR, the TCRdb table keeps only in-frame clones and is missing some. V and J calls and clone size are given by that table; D and trimming were obtained from the DNA. The sample lists 25,000 to 40,000 clones; about 85% were seen once. The sequence was obtained from a woman in her sixties with active COVID-19. The sequencing input was peripheral blood.

The CDR3 reads CASSLRLEMNTEAFF. CDR3 DNA: TGTGCCAGCAGCTTACGACTGGAAATGAACACTGAAGCTTTCTTT. The genes are TRBV7-6 and TRBJ1-1; D call uncertain. Trimming took off 2 bases at V and 0 bases at J, with 10 bases between the two ends. There are 15 residues in the CDR3. The germline CDR1 and CDR2 sequences are SGHVS and FNYEAQ.